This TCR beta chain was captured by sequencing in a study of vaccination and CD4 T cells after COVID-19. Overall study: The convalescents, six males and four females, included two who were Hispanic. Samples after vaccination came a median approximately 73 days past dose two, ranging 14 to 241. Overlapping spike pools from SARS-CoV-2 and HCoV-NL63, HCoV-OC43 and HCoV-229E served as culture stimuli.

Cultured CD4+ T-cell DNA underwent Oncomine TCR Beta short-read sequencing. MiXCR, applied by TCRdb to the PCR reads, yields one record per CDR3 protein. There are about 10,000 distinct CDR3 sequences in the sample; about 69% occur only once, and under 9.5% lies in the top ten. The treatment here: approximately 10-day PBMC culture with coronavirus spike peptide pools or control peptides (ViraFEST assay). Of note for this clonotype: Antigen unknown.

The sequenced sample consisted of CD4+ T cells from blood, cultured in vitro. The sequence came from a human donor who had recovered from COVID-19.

CDR3 amino acids: CASIQGLARSGYTF. The CDR3 nucleotides are TGTGCCAGTATACAGGGTTTGGCCCGGAGTGGCTACACCTTC. The chain employs TRBV6-1 and TRBJ1-2; D is perhaps TRBD1 (6 bases). Germline CDR1 and CDR2: MNHNS and SASEGT. Deletions cut 9 bases from V and 7 bases from J, with 21 bases between. There are 14 residues in the CDR3.